Detailed here is one T cell receptor (beta chain). These data come from a study of blood T cell repertoires in COVID-19. Study-level background: Both acute and convalescent COVID-19 samples were obtained from the United States, Italy and Spain.

Authors' processing steps: Reference gene primer amplification gave nucleated cell count estimates. Profiling relied on immunoSEQ multiplex PCR, and the TCRdb table lists in-frame clones only, not all of them. The DNA was the basis for D and trimming; V, J and clone size are from that table. The top ten clones hold 27% of a sample with roughly 230,000 clones, approximately 88% of them seen once. The sample taken for sequencing was peripheral blood. This sequence was found in a man aged 40-50 years with acute or convalescent COVID-19.

CDR3 residues: CASSQVPLSSYNEQFF. Here the CDR3 DNA reads TGTGCCAGCAGCCAAGTTCCCCTGAGCTCCTACAATGAGCAGTTCTTC. The chain combines TRBV4-2 with TRBJ2-1, with unresolved D. The CDR3 has 16 residues. Germline CDR1 LGHNA, CDR2 YNFKEQ. V lost 1 base and J 0 bases, leaving 10 bases between the germline ends.